These T cell receptor beta chains were read from a single sample in a study of cytomegalovirus exposure and HLA in healthy donors. The assay was immunoSEQ multiplex PCR, and TCRdb's table has in-frame clones only and misses some. The sample consists of fewer than 200,000 clones, roughly 80% of them appearing once. Sequencing was done on a sample of PBMCs. The receptors originated from a young woman in good health and CMV-seropositive. The CDR3 runs from the conserved cysteine through the conserved F or W. D genes are given only for firm matches. Only part of the rows carry a size: once, few, many, or a class if the clone is expanded.

D: .
J: TRBJ2-3
length: 14
V: TRBV7-9
size: .
CDR3: CASNPSLGPDTQYF
DNA: TGTGCCAGCAACCCCTCTTTGGGGCCAGATACGCAGTATTTT

D: .
J: TRBJ2-3
length: 13
V: TRBV6-5
size: few
CDR3: CASSRDFEDTQYF
DNA: TGTGCCAGCAGCCGGGACTTTGAGGATACGCAGTATTTT

D: .
J: TRBJ2-3
length: 13
V: TRBV6-5
size: .
CDR3: CASSYPGTDTQYF
DNA: TGTGCCAGCAGTTACCCCGGGACAGATACGCAGTATTTT

D: TRBD1
J: TRBJ2-3
length: 14
V: TRBV4-2
size: .
CDR3: CASSRGTGVDTQYF
DNA: TGTGCCAGCAGCCGAGGGACAGGGGTAGATACGCAGTATTTT

D: .
J: TRBJ2-3
length: 14
V: TRBV5-6
size: .
CDR3: CASSLIAGGDTQYF
DNA: TGTGCCAGCAGCTTGATAGCAGGGGGGGATACGCAGTATTTT

D: .
J: TRBJ1-1
length: 11
V: TRBV6-5
size: .
CDR3: CASSSGRETFF
DNA: TGTGCCAGCAGTTCAGGGCGAGAGACTTTCTTT

D: TRBD2
J: TRBJ2-3
length: 16
V: TRBV4-2
size: .
CDR3: CASSQDLGGGAYTQYF
DNA: TGTGCCAGCAGCCAAGATTTAGGCGGGGGGGCATATACGCAGTATTTT

D: TRBD1
J: TRBJ1-5
length: 16
V: TRBV7-6
size: .
CDR3: CASSLGGQGRIQPQHF
DNA: TGTGCCAGCAGCTTGGGGGGACAGGGGAGGATTCAGCCCCAGCATTTT

D: .
J: TRBJ1-1
length: 13
V: TRBV5-1
size: .
CDR3: CASRTVGGTEAFF
DNA: TGCGCCAGCAGGACGGTGGGAGGGACTGAAGCTTTCTTT

D: TRBD1
J: TRBJ2-5
length: 16
V: TRBV7-2
size: .
CDR3: CASSFAGQGRQETQYF
DNA: TGTGCCAGCAGCTTTGCGGGACAGGGTCGCCAAGAGACCCAGTACTTC

D: TRBD1
J: TRBJ1-2
length: 15
V: TRBV18
size: once
CDR3: CASSPGQAANYGYTF
DNA: TGTGCCAGCTCACCAGGACAGGCAGCTAACTATGGCTACACCTTC

D: .
J: TRBJ1-1
length: 15
V: TRBV14
size: .
CDR3: CASSHGDTRYTEAFF
DNA: TGTGCCAGCAGCCACGGGGACACCCGTTACACTGAAGCTTTCTTT

D: .
J: TRBJ2-6
length: 14
V: TRBV7-2
size: .
CDR3: CASGNPEGANVLTF
DNA: TGTGCCAGCGGAAACCCGGAGGGGGCCAACGTCCTGACTTTC

D: .
J: TRBJ2-2
length: 17
V: TRBV5-4
size: once
CDR3: CASSPPTRTFYTGELFF
DNA: TGTGCCAGCAGCCCGCCCACTAGGACTTTCTACACCGGGGAGCTGTTTTTT

D: .
J: TRBJ2-3
length: 15
V: TRBV7-2
size: .
CDR3: CASSLLGLWGDTQYF
DNA: TGCGCCAGCAGCCTTTTAGGACTTTGGGGAGATACGCAGTATTTT

D: .
J: TRBJ1-1
length: 15
V: TRBV4-3
size: .
CDR3: CASSRIQGGNTEAFF
DNA: TGCGCCAGCAGCCGAATCCAAGGGGGAAACACTGAAGCTTTCTTT

D: .
J: TRBJ1-2
length: 15
V: TRBV19
size: .
CDR3: CASSRVQETEYGYTF
DNA: TGTGCCAGTAGCCGAGTACAGGAAACGGAGTATGGCTACACCTTC

D: .
J: TRBJ2-2
length: 15
V: TRBV18
size: .
CDR3: CASSPRQARTGELFF
DNA: TGTGCCAGCTCACCACGGCAGGCAAGGACCGGGGAGCTGTTTTTT

D: TRBD2
J: TRBJ2-3
length: 15
V: TRBV9
size: .
CDR3: CASSVVGTSSDTQYF
DNA: TGTGCCAGCAGCGTAGTAGGGACTAGCTCAGATACGCAGTATTTT

D: .
J: TRBJ2-5
length: 15
V: TRBV5-1
size: once
CDR3: CASSPRRGAWETQYF
DNA: TGCGCCAGCAGCCCTCGGAGGGGCGCCTGGGAGACCCAGTACTTC

D: .
J: TRBJ2-2
length: 15
V: TRBV27
size: .
CDR3: CASTSARGNTGELFF
DNA: TGTGCCAGCACCTCTGCACGGGGAAACACCGGGGAGCTGTTTTTT

D: .
J: TRBJ2-5
length: 14
V: TRBV4-1
size: .
CDR3: CASSQGDTQETQYF
DNA: TGCGCCAGCAGCCAAGGGGACACCCAAGAGACCCAGTACTTC

D: TRBD1
J: TRBJ2-1
length: 13
V: TRBV7-2
size: .
CDR3: CASSLGTENEQFF
DNA: TGTGCCAGCAGCCTAGGGACAGAGAATGAGCAGTTCTTC

D: TRBD2
J: TRBJ2-3
length: 17
V: TRBV4-3
size: .
CDR3: CASSQRLAGGHTDTQYF
DNA: TGCGCCAGCAGCCAGAGACTAGCGGGGGGACACACAGATACGCAGTATTTT

D: .
J: TRBJ1-6
length: 14
V: TRBV15
size: .
CDR3: CATSRGAQNSPLHF
DNA: TGTGCCACCAGCAGAGGGGCCCAGAATTCACCCCTCCACTTT

D: TRBD1
J: TRBJ2-7
length: 14
V: TRBV6-5
size: once
CDR3: CASSTGQAIYEQYF
DNA: TGTGCCAGCAGTACGGGACAGGCCATCTACGAGCAGTACTTC

D: .
J: TRBJ1-2
length: 12
V: TRBV10-3
size: .
CDR3: CAISQGEEGYTF
DNA: TGTGCCATCAGTCAGGGTGAAGAAGGCTACACCTTC

D: .
J: TRBJ1-1
length: 15
V: TRBV5-4
size: .
CDR3: CASSLRGRGGTEAFF
DNA: TGTGCCAGCAGCTTGAGGGGCAGGGGCGGGACTGAAGCTTTCTTT

D: TRBD1
J: TRBJ2-1
length: 16
V: TRBV28
size: .
CDR3: CASSLWGTDSYNEQFF
DNA: TGTGCCAGCAGTTTATGGGGGACAGATTCCTACAATGAGCAGTTCTTC

D: .
J: TRBJ2-3
length: 15
V: TRBV4-2
size: once
CDR3: CASSQISGSTDTQYF
DNA: TGTGCCAGCAGCCAAATAAGCGGAAGCACAGATACGCAGTATTTT

D: .
J: TRBJ2-7
length: 13
V: TRBV7-2
size: .
CDR3: CASSLLARSEQYF
DNA: TGTGCCAGCAGCTTATTGGCTCGATCCGAGCAGTACTTC

D: .
J: TRBJ1-6
length: 13
V: TRBV15
size: once
CDR3: CATTGTYNSPLHF
DNA: TGTGCCACCACAGGCACCTATAATTCACCCCTCCACTTT

D: TRBD1
J: TRBJ2-7
length: 13
V: TRBV19
size: few
CDR3: CASSAGTVWEQYF
DNA: TGTGCCAGTAGTGCCGGGACAGTCTGGGAGCAGTACTTC

D: TRBD2
J: TRBJ2-5
length: 15
V: TRBV7-6
size: .
CDR3: CASSLLAGPGETQYF
DNA: TGTGCCAGCAGCTTATTAGCGGGGCCAGGGGAGACCCAGTACTTC

D: .
J: TRBJ1-2
length: 11
V: TRBV4-2
size: few
CDR3: CASSQESGYTF
DNA: TGTGCCAGCAGCCAAGAGTCGGGCTACACCTTC

D: TRBD2
J: TRBJ2-2
length: 15
V: TRBV6-1
size: once
CDR3: CASRAGTTNTGELFF
DNA: TGTGCCAGCAGAGCCGGGACTACGAACACCGGGGAGCTGTTTTTT

D: TRBD1
J: TRBJ2-7
length: 16
V: TRBV9
size: .
CDR3: CASSANKAGQAYEQYF
DNA: TGTGCCAGCAGCGCTAACAAGGCGGGACAGGCCTACGAGCAGTACTTC

D: .
J: TRBJ1-2
length: 13
V: TRBV7-2
size: .
CDR3: CASSTDRNYGYTF
DNA: TGTGCCAGCAGCACAGACAGGAACTATGGCTACACCTTC

D: .
J: TRBJ1-5
length: 16
V: TRBV19
size: .
CDR3: CASTQAGGDSNQPQHF
DNA: TGTGCCAGTACCCAGGCCGGGGGAGATAGCAATCAGCCCCAGCATTTT

D: TRBD1
J: TRBJ2-7
length: 15
V: TRBV7-9
size: .
CDR3: CASSPGQEASYEQYF
DNA: TGTGCCAGCAGCCCGGGACAGGAAGCCTCCTACGAGCAGTACTTC

D: TRBD1
J: TRBJ2-1
length: 16
V: TRBV4-1
size: .
CDR3: CASSQGAGTGGNEQFF
DNA: TGCGCCAGCAGCCAAGGCGCCGGGACAGGGGGGAATGAGCAGTTCTTC

D: TRBD2
J: TRBJ2-7
length: 17
V: TRBV5-4
size: .
CDR3: CASSRGLTSGVSYEQYF
DNA: TGTGCCAGCAGCCGTGGATTGACTAGCGGGGTCTCCTACGAGCAGTACTTC

D: .
J: TRBJ2-3
length: 16
V: TRBV9
size: .
CDR3: CASSGGHRAGTDTQYF
DNA: TGTGCCAGCAGCGGAGGCCACAGGGCCGGCACAGATACGCAGTATTTT

D: TRBD1
J: TRBJ1-1
length: 14
V: TRBV6-5
size: .
CDR3: CASSSRDRGGEAFF
DNA: TGTGCCAGCAGTTCCCGGGACAGGGGTGGTGAAGCTTTCTTT

D: .
J: TRBJ2-3
length: 13
V: TRBV27
size: few
CDR3: CASRTTSTDTQYF
DNA: TGTGCCAGCAGAACCACTAGCACAGATACGCAGTATTTT

D: .
J: TRBJ1-1
length: 14
V: TRBV19
size: .
CDR3: CASSIDQGNTEAFF
DNA: TGTGCCAGTAGTATAGACCAGGGGAACACTGAAGCTTTCTTT